The sequence of this T cell receptor (beta chain) was determined in a study of tumor and adjacent non-tumor tissue in lung cancer. Findings and caveats of the study: Shorter survival was associated with higher TCR diversity in tumors.

RNA was extracted from bulk tissue without any cell sorting. The CDR3 runs 14 residues. CDR1 SGHNT and CDR2 YENEEA come from the germline V gene. The library came from three nested PCR rounds adapted from ARM-PCR protocols. TCRdb itself ran the multiplex PCR reads through MiXCR, one entry per CDR3 protein. The sample holds 90,000 to 130,000 distinct CDR3 sequences, under 90% seen once. This clonotype has a handful of counts. What it binds is unknown. At one end the junction does not follow the germline gene, possibly because of a read error. This sequence joins TRBV11-3 and TRBJ2-7, with D perhaps TRBD2 (6 bases). Source material: lung tumor tissue. The sequence derives from a man aged 70-80 years with non-small cell lung cancer. The CDR3 DNA reads as TGTGTCAGCAGCTTGCCGGCGGGGTCGTACGAGCAGTACTTC. Its protein product is CVSSLPAGSYEQYF. Drawing the rest from reference TRBV11-3 and TRBJ2-7, the complete variable domain is EAGVVQSPRYKIIEKKQPVAFWCNPISGHNTLYWYLQNLGQGPELLIRYENEEAVDDSQLPKDRFSAERLKGVDSTLKIQPAELGDSAVYLCVSSLPAGSYEQYFGPGTRLTVT.